Listed below are T cell receptor beta chains from one sample, sequenced in a study of blood T cells in healthy people across ages. TCRdb itself ran the 5' RACE reads through MiXCR, one entry per CDR3 protein. The repertoire holds under 1,100,000 distinct CDR3 sequences, with roughly a quarter as singletons. These same data were also listed under a study on T cells of mothers and their children.

The sample comprised blood. The receptors stem from a girl aged 2 to 10 in good health. Each CDR3 is given with its conserved first and last residue. A D gene is named only where the DNA matches it firmly. Rows give clone size only sometimes, using once, few, many, or a class for an expanded clone.

v_call: TRBV2
clone_size: -
d_call: -
j_call: TRBJ1-1
cdr3_aa: CASSVRASGTEAFF
cdr3_nt: TGTGCCAGCAGTGTCCGGGCTTCGGGCACTGAAGCTTTCTTT

v_call: TRBV20-1
clone_size: few
d_call: TRBD2
j_call: TRBJ2-1
cdr3_aa: CSAARERTSGGYNEQFF
cdr3_nt: TGCAGTGCTGCGCGAGAGAGAACTAGCGGGGGATACAATGAGCAGTTCTTC

v_call: TRBV10-3
clone_size: -
d_call: -
j_call: TRBJ1-4
cdr3_aa: CAISEGQGVEKLFF
cdr3_nt: TGTGCCATCAGTGAGGGGCAGGGAGTTGAAAAACTGTTTTTT

v_call: TRBV12-5
clone_size: -
d_call: TRBD2
j_call: TRBJ2-5
cdr3_aa: CASGLVGGSKTQYF
cdr3_nt: TGTGCTAGTGGTTTGGTTGGCGGGAGTAAGACCCAGTACTTC

v_call: TRBV6-6
clone_size: -
d_call: -
j_call: TRBJ2-5
cdr3_aa: CASSPREQSGETQYF
cdr3_nt: TGTGCCAGCAGCCCCCGAGAGCAGTCGGGGGAGACCCAGTACTTC

v_call: TRBV12-3/TRBV12-4
clone_size: few
d_call: -
j_call: TRBJ1-2
cdr3_aa: CASSLGPANGYTF
cdr3_nt: TGTGCCAGCAGTTTAGGGCCCGCGAATGGCTACACCTTC

v_call: TRBV12-3/TRBV12-4
clone_size: many
d_call: -
j_call: TRBJ2-7
cdr3_aa: CASGDGYEQYF
cdr3_nt: TGTGCCAGCGGAGACGGCTACGAGCAGTACTTC

v_call: TRBV6-5
clone_size: few
d_call: TRBD1
j_call: TRBJ2-5
cdr3_aa: CASSYSPGQGGETQYF
cdr3_nt: TGTGCCAGCAGTTACTCGCCAGGACAGGGCGGAGAGACCCAGTACTTC

v_call: TRBV7-2
clone_size: -
d_call: -
j_call: TRBJ1-2
cdr3_aa: CASSGVDYGYTF
cdr3_nt: TGTGCCAGCAGCGGGGTTGACTATGGCTACACCTTC

v_call: TRBV27
clone_size: -
d_call: -
j_call: TRBJ2-5
cdr3_aa: CASSLYAARETQYF
cdr3_nt: TGTGCCAGCAGTTTATATGCGGCCCGGGAGACCCAGTACTTC

v_call: TRBV6-5
clone_size: few
d_call: -
j_call: TRBJ2-5
cdr3_aa: CASSSQGEETQYF
cdr3_nt: TGTGCCAGCAGTTCACAGGGAGAAGAGACCCAGTACTTC

v_call: TRBV29-1
clone_size: -
d_call: -
j_call: TRBJ2-4
cdr3_aa: CSDGPLGENIQYF
cdr3_nt: TGCAGTGATGGACCCTTAGGGGAAAACATTCAGTACTTC

v_call: TRBV7-9
clone_size: -
d_call: -
j_call: TRBJ2-7
cdr3_aa: CASSSNGPEQYF
cdr3_nt: TGTGCCAGCAGCTCTAATGGGCCCGAGCAGTACTTC

v_call: TRBV7-2
clone_size: -
d_call: -
j_call: TRBJ1-1
cdr3_aa: CASSLRVQRTEAFF
cdr3_nt: TGTGCCAGCAGCTTAAGGGTGCAACGCACTGAAGCTTTCTTT

v_call: TRBV12-3/TRBV12-4
clone_size: few
d_call: -
j_call: TRBJ1-1
cdr3_aa: CAQTETMNTEAFF
cdr3_nt: TGTGCCCAGACAGAGACTATGAACACTGAAGCTTTCTTT

v_call: TRBV6-2/TRBV6-3
clone_size: -
d_call: -
j_call: TRBJ2-7
cdr3_aa: CASSYSRRGTTYEQYF
cdr3_nt: TGTGCCAGCAGTTACTCGAGGAGGGGGACGACCTACGAGCAGTACTTC

v_call: TRBV27
clone_size: once
d_call: -
j_call: TRBJ2-1
cdr3_aa: CASSPPDYYEQFF
cdr3_nt: TGTGCCAGCAGTCCCCCGGACTACTATGAGCAGTTCTTC

v_call: TRBV29-1
clone_size: -
d_call: -
j_call: TRBJ2-1
cdr3_aa: CSVEAPTGSRNEQFF
cdr3_nt: TGCAGCGTTGAAGCTCCCACCGGCAGCCGAAATGAGCAGTTCTTC

v_call: TRBV4-2
clone_size: -
d_call: TRBD2
j_call: TRBJ2-1
cdr3_aa: CASSQDSLAGGNEQFF
cdr3_nt: TGTGCCAGCAGCCAAGATTCGCTAGCGGGAGGAAATGAGCAGTTCTTC

v_call: TRBV7-2
clone_size: few
d_call: TRBD2
j_call: TRBJ2-7
cdr3_aa: CASSLVYAAGGSYEQYF
cdr3_nt: TGTGCCAGCAGCTTAGTTTATGCAGCGGGAGGAAGCTACGAGCAGTACTTC

v_call: TRBV6-6
clone_size: -
d_call: -
j_call: TRBJ2-2
cdr3_aa: CASSYGTTGELFF
cdr3_nt: TGTGCCAGCAGTTACGGCACTACCGGGGAGCTGTTTTTT

v_call: TRBV4-2
clone_size: -
d_call: TRBD2
j_call: TRBJ2-1
cdr3_aa: CASSQEGLAGRNEQFF
cdr3_nt: TGTGCCAGCAGCCAAGAGGGCCTAGCGGGCCGTAATGAGCAGTTCTTC

v_call: TRBV7-9
clone_size: -
d_call: -
j_call: TRBJ1-2
cdr3_aa: CVSSLEGNYGYTF
cdr3_nt: TGTGTCAGCAGCTTAGAAGGCAACTATGGCTACACCTTC

v_call: TRBV6-2/TRBV6-3
clone_size: -
d_call: -
j_call: TRBJ2-3
cdr3_aa: CASRYSGDITDTQYF
cdr3_nt: TGTGCCAGCAGGTACTCCGGGGATATCACAGATACGCAGTATTTT

v_call: TRBV12-3/TRBV12-4
clone_size: -
d_call: -
j_call: TRBJ1-6
cdr3_aa: CASSIMGKGAYNSPLHF
cdr3_nt: TGTGCCAGCAGCATTATGGGGAAGGGGGCCTATAATTCACCCCTCCACTTT

v_call: TRBV9
clone_size: -
d_call: -
j_call: TRBJ2-1
cdr3_aa: CASSVDRETSGTSSYNEQFF
cdr3_nt: TGTGCCAGCAGCGTAGACCGAGAAACGTCGGGCACTAGTTCTTACAATGAGCAGTTCTTC

v_call: TRBV6-2/TRBV6-3
clone_size: once
d_call: -
j_call: TRBJ1-2
cdr3_aa: CASSYERANYGYTF
cdr3_nt: TGTGCCAGCAGTTACGAGAGGGCTAACTATGGCTACACCTTC

v_call: TRBV10-3
clone_size: few
d_call: -
j_call: TRBJ1-2
cdr3_aa: CAISVGEQGGYTF
cdr3_nt: TGTGCCATCAGCGTAGGAGAGCAGGGCGGCTACACCTTC

v_call: TRBV27
clone_size: few
d_call: -
j_call: TRBJ2-7
cdr3_aa: CASSLTAPTWDEQYF
cdr3_nt: TGTGCCAGCAGTCTCACAGCGCCCACATGGGACGAGCAGTACTTC

v_call: TRBV24-1
clone_size: -
d_call: -
j_call: TRBJ2-1
cdr3_aa: CATRETDNEQFF
cdr3_nt: TGTGCCACCAGGGAGACGGACAATGAGCAGTTCTTC

v_call: TRBV20-1
clone_size: -
d_call: TRBD2
j_call: TRBJ2-4
cdr3_aa: CSASDRGGLIGIQYF
cdr3_nt: TGCAGTGCTAGCGACCGGGGGGGCCTTATAGGCATTCAGTACTTC

v_call: TRBV20-1
clone_size: -
d_call: TRBD2
j_call: TRBJ2-3
cdr3_aa: CSARPAGGTDTQYF
cdr3_nt: TGCAGTGCTAGACCAGCGGGGGGCACAGATACGCAGTATTTT

v_call: TRBV29-1
clone_size: few
d_call: -
j_call: TRBJ2-1
cdr3_aa: CSVESPSYNEQFF
cdr3_nt: TGCAGCGTTGAAAGTCCCTCCTACAATGAGCAGTTCTTC

v_call: TRBV7-2
clone_size: once
d_call: -
j_call: TRBJ1-1
cdr3_aa: CASNQGSAEAFF
cdr3_nt: TGTGCCAGCAATCAAGGGTCCGCTGAAGCTTTCTTT

v_call: TRBV18
clone_size: -
d_call: TRBD1
j_call: TRBJ2-3
cdr3_aa: CASSPETGGVYTQYF
cdr3_nt: TGTGCCAGCTCCCCTGAGACAGGGGGCGTTTATACGCAGTATTTT

v_call: TRBV12-3/TRBV12-4
clone_size: few
d_call: TRBD1
j_call: TRBJ2-5
cdr3_aa: CASIGTGEKQETQYF
cdr3_nt: TGTGCCAGCATTGGGACAGGGGAGAAACAAGAGACCCAGTACTTC

v_call: TRBV2
clone_size: few
d_call: TRBD1
j_call: TRBJ2-5
cdr3_aa: CASSGVRGETQYF
cdr3_nt: TGTGCCAGCAGTGGCGTCAGGGGGGAGACCCAGTACTTC

v_call: TRBV7-9
clone_size: -
d_call: -
j_call: TRBJ2-3
cdr3_aa: CASSSDLGGDTQYF
cdr3_nt: TGTGCCAGCAGCTCGGATCTCGGTGGGGATACGCAGTATTTT

v_call: TRBV20-1
clone_size: -
d_call: TRBD1
j_call: TRBJ1-5
cdr3_aa: CSAPPGQGTLCNQPQHF
cdr3_nt: TGCAGTGCCCCACCGGGACAGGGTACACTTTGCAATCAGCCCCAGCATTTT

v_call: TRBV25-1
clone_size: few
d_call: -
j_call: TRBJ1-4
cdr3_aa: CASSAGFNEKLFF
cdr3_nt: TGTGCCAGCAGTGCCGGGTTTAATGAAAAACTGTTTTTT

v_call: TRBV20-1
clone_size: few
d_call: -
j_call: TRBJ2-3
cdr3_aa: CSASPKKRRSTDTQYF
cdr3_nt: TGCAGTGCTAGCCCCAAAAAGAGACGTAGCACAGATACGCAGTATTTT

v_call: TRBV7-2
clone_size: -
d_call: -
j_call: TRBJ1-1
cdr3_aa: CASSLDPAGFTEAFF
cdr3_nt: TGTGCCAGCAGCTTAGATCCCGCAGGGTTCACTGAAGCTTTCTTT

v_call: TRBV7-2
clone_size: few
d_call: -
j_call: TRBJ2-1
cdr3_aa: CASSSTDRNNDEQFF
cdr3_nt: TGTGCCAGCAGCTCGACAGATCGAAACAATGATGAGCAGTTCTTC

v_call: TRBV28
clone_size: -
d_call: TRBD1
j_call: TRBJ2-7
cdr3_aa: CASGGQGAYSYEQYF
cdr3_nt: TGTGCCAGCGGTGGACAGGGGGCTTATTCCTACGAGCAGTACTTC

v_call: TRBV7-9
clone_size: few
d_call: -
j_call: TRBJ1-4
cdr3_aa: CASSAPRGDPNEKLFF
cdr3_nt: TGTGCCAGCAGCGCCCCTCGGGGGGATCCAAATGAAAAACTGTTTTTT

v_call: TRBV19
clone_size: few
d_call: -
j_call: TRBJ1-4
cdr3_aa: CASSRGQTPEKLFF
cdr3_nt: TGTGCCAGTAGTCGTGGACAGACGCCCGAAAAACTGTTTTTT

v_call: TRBV5-1
clone_size: -
d_call: -
j_call: TRBJ1-1
cdr3_aa: CASSDWGTGNTEAFF
cdr3_nt: TGCGCCAGCAGCGACTGGGGGACGGGGAACACTGAAGCTTTCTTT